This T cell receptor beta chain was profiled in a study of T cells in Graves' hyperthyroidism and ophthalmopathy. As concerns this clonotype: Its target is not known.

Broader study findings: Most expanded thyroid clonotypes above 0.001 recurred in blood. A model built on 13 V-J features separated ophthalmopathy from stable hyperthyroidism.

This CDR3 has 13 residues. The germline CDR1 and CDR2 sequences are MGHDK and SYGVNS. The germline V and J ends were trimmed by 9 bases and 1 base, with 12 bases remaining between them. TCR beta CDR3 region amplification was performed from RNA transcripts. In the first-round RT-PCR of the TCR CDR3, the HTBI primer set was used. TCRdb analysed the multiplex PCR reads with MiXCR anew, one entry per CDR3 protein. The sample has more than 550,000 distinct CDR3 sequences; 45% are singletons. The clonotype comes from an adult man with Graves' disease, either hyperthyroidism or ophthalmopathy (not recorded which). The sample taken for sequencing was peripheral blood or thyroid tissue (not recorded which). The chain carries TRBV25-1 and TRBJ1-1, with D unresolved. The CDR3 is CASTTYRNTEAFF. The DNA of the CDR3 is TGTGCCAGTACAACCTACAGGAACACTGAAGCTTTCTTT.